A single sample gave rise to the 28 T cell receptor beta chains below, sequenced in a study of cytomegalovirus exposure and HLA in healthy donors. PCR involved 60 Vbeta and 13 Jbeta primers. Sequencing used immunoSEQ multiplex PCR; TCRdb keeps in-frame clones, though not all of them. The sample consists of 95,000 to 100,000 clones, about four fifths of them appearing once. The sample was PBMCs. Receptors were obtained from a woman between 40 and 55 years old in good health and CMV-seronegative.

The V and J genes are TRBV4-1 and TRBJ1-5; D not certain. With 0 bases removed from V and 6 bases from J, the gap between germline ends came to 9 bases. The CDR3 extends over 14 amino acids. Germline V lookup: CDR1 MGHRA, CDR2 YSYEKL. The CDR3 coding sequence is TGCGCCAGCAGCCAAGATGAGGGCGGTCAGCCCCAGCATTTT. It is translated as CASSQDEGGQPQHF.

V usage is TRBV2 and J usage is TRBJ1-2, with D maybe TRBD1 (6 bases). V shed 3 bases and J shed 0 bases, with 11 bases lying between them. The CDR3 is 15 amino acids. CDR1 and CDR2 from the germline V gene are SNHLY and FYNNEI. The CDR3 reads CASSETGEPNYGYTF. CDR3 nucleotide sequence: TGTGCCAGCAGTGAGACAGGAGAACCTAACTATGGCTACACCTTC.

V usage is TRBV2 and J usage is TRBJ1-2, with D unclear. Germline CDR1 is SNHLY and CDR2 is FYNNEI. The CDR3 contains 14 residues. Trimming cost V 1 base and J 8 bases, with 14 bases left between them. CDR3 coding DNA: TGTGCCAGCAGTGAAGATAGGTCCGACGGGGGCTACACCTTC. It yields the protein CASSEDRSDGGYTF.

This clone came up a few times. The V gene is TRBV18, the J gene TRBJ2-5; 7 nucleotides agree with TRBD1. There are 16 residues in the CDR3. V shed 2 bases and J 4 bases; nucleotides not matched to a gene: 10. From germline, CDR1 is KGHSH and CDR2 LQKENI. The DNA of the CDR3 is TGTGCCAGCTCACCAATCGCCGGGACAGTCTCAGAGACCCAGTACTTC. It codes for CASSPIAGTVSETQYF.

This clone turned up a few times. The chain joins TRBV4-2 to TRBJ2-5, with D maybe TRBD1 (6 bases). CDR3 length equals 15 residues. Germline V lookup: CDR1 LGHNA, CDR2 YNFKEQ. V lost 1 base and J 5 bases, leaving 14 bases between the germline ends. In DNA form, the CDR3 reads TGTGCCAGCAGCCAAGGTGCAGGGGACATTGAGACCCAGTACTTC. Protein product: CASSQGAGDIETQYF.

The chain couples TRBV7-2 to TRBJ2-1; D is ambiguous. The V gene lost 1 base and the J gene lost 0 bases, with 13 bases spanning the gap. The CDR3 extends over 17 amino acids. The germline V gene encodes CDR1 SGHTA and CDR2 FQGNSA. The CDR3 DNA follows: TGTGCCAGCAGCTTAGAGTTACGGGTTAGCTCCTACAATGAGCAGTTCTTC. It specifies CASSLELRVSSYNEQFF. The full variable domain, rest sourced from reference TRBV7-2 and TRBJ2-1, is GAGVSQSPSNKVTEKGKDVELRCDPISGHTALYWYRQSLGQGLEFLIYFQGNSAPDKSGLPSDRFSAERTGGSVSTLTIQRTQQEDSAVYLCASSLELRVSSYNEQFFGPGTRLTVL.

The chain uses TRBV5-1 and TRBJ2-5; 7 bases are a match to TRBD2. Germline CDR1 and CDR2: SGHRS and YFSETQ. CDR3 length: 14 residues. Trimming took 7 bases from V and 6 from J; bases not matched to a gene: 12. The CDR3 is CASHLVGEGKTQYF. CDR3 nucleotides: TGCGCCAGCCACTTGGTAGGGGAGGGGAAGACCCAGTACTTC.

J is TRBJ1-1 and V is TRBV5-1; TRBD1 might be the D (5 bases). CDR1 is SGHRS, CDR2 YFSETQ, per germline. This CDR3 spans 13 amino acids. The V end was cut by 5 bases, the J end by 1 base, with 9 bases between. The CDR3 is CASRGGANTEAFF. CDR3 nucleotides: TGCGCCAGCAGAGGAGGGGCGAACACTGAAGCTTTCTTT.

The rearrangement joins TRBV5-4 to TRBJ2-3; 8 nucleotides align to TRBD2. This CDR3 has 13 residues. Trimming removed 7 bases from V and 6 bases from J; junction bases left unmatched: 7. Germline V CDR1 and CDR2: SGHNT, YYREEE (reference sequence). The CDR3 DNA is TGTGCCAGCGCGACGGGAGGGCCGGATACGCAGTATTTT. Translated: CASATGGPDTQYF.

This chain uses TRBV12-5 with TRBJ2-7; D uncertain. Germline V gives CDR1 LGHNT, CDR2 FRNRAP. V was trimmed by 6 bases and J by 4 bases, leaving 16 bases between them. The length of the CDR3 is 14 residues. The CDR3 nucleotides read TGTGCTAGTGGCCCACCCGACTCCTCTTACGAGCAGTACTTC. It encodes CASGPPDSSYEQYF.

This clone was observed a handful of times. The chain employs TRBV4-2 and TRBJ2-5, with D possibly being TRBD2 (6 bases). There are 14 residues in the CDR3. V lost 3 bases and J lost 5, with 13 bases in between. Germline-derived CDR1 and CDR2 are LGHNA and YNFKEQ. The CDR3 DNA reads as TGTGCCAGCAGCCATATTAACGCGGGGGAGACCCAGTACTTC. Its protein is CASSHINAGETQYF.

In this sample, this clone turned up a few times. The CDR3: CASSSTVTGELFF. CDR3 nucleotide sequence: TGTGCCAGCAGTTCGACTGTCACCGGGGAGCTGTTTTTT. The genes are TRBV6-4 and TRBJ2-2; D not certain. The CDR3 is 13 residues long. V lost 5 bases to trimming and J lost 4 bases, with 8 bases between them. Germline V gene sequence: CDR1 MRHNA, CDR2 SNTAGT.

The chain couples TRBV18 to TRBJ1-5; D is unclear. Trimming shortened V by 2 bases and J by 7 bases, and 9 bases separated the two germline ends. The length of the CDR3 is 13 residues. Germline V gene lookup returns CDR1 KGHSH and CDR2 LQKENI. The CDR3 DNA reads TGTGCCAGCTCACCAGGCTTGAACCAGCCCCAGCATTTT. Translation: CASSPGLNQPQHF.

The V and J genes are TRBV7-2 and TRBJ2-7, with TRBD2 as a possible D gene (5 bases). The CDR3 contains 15 residues. CDR1 SGHTA and CDR2 FQGNSA come from the germline V gene. V lost 5 bases, J lost 5 bases, and 19 bases lay in between. CDR3 coding DNA: TGTGCCAGCAGCCCAACCTTCAACGGGATCAACGAGCAGTACTTC. This sequence encodes CASSPTFNGINEQYF.

The chain carries TRBV10-1 and TRBJ2-3; 13 nucleotides match TRBD2. V was clipped by 9 bases and J by 2 bases; unmatched bases: 5. The V gene's germline CDR1 is WNHNN and CDR2 SYGVQD (reference sequence). The CDR3 is made up of 15 amino acids. The CDR3 DNA reads as TGCGCCAGTGCCGGGACTAGCGGGAACACAGATACGCAGTATTTT. Translating it yields CASAGTSGNTDTQYF.

The genes are TRBV7-9 and TRBJ2-1; no definite D call. Germline V gene data show CDR1 as SEHNR and CDR2 as FQNEAQ (reference sequence). There are 10 residues in the CDR3. V shed 6 bases and J shed 8 bases, with 5 bases lying between them. Here the CDR3 reads CASSNHEQFF. The CDR3, as DNA: TGTGCCAGCAGTAATCATGAGCAGTTCTTC.

The V gene is TRBV10-3, the J gene TRBJ2-3; TRBD2 agrees at 11 bases. This CDR3 has 15 residues. Germline-derived CDR1 and CDR2 are ENHRY and SYGVKD. The trim removed 10 bases at V and 3 bases at J, leaving 9 bases unmatched. CDR3 sequence: CASRPGLAETDTQYF. CDR3 DNA sequence: TGTGCCAGTAGACCGGGACTAGCGGAAACAGATACGCAGTATTTT.

This chain links TRBV7-2 with TRBJ1-3; D is uncertain. The CDR3 sequence is 16 residues long. The ends were cut back, 2 bases at V and 3 bases at J, with 14 bases in the middle. The germline gives CDR1 SGHTA, CDR2 FQGNSA. CDR3 DNA sequence: TGTGCCAGCAGCTTATTGTCGGCGACACTTGGAAACACCATATATTTT. As protein: CASSLLSATLGNTIYF.

This rearrangement joins TRBV10-3 to TRBJ2-2; no clear D. Between the trimmed V and J ends, which lost 4 bases and 1 base, there was a span of 13 bases. CDR1 ENHRY and CDR2 SYGVKD come from the germline V gene. This CDR3 spans 16 amino acids. Here the CDR3 reads CAISATSNRNTGELFF. The CDR3 DNA sequence: TGTGCCATCAGTGCAACCTCTAACAGGAACACCGGGGAGCTGTTTTTT.

The gene calls are TRBV7-2 and TRBJ1-4; D ambiguous. The germline CDR1 and CDR2 sequences are SGHTA and FQGNSA. The ends were cut back, 1 base at V and 0 bases at J, with 3 bases in the middle. This CDR3 spans 14 amino acids. CDR3 in DNA: TGTGCCAGCAGCTTAGGCGCAACTAATGAAAAACTGTTTTTT. It encodes CASSLGATNEKLFF.

This clone was seen only a few times. The chain recombines TRBV7-3 with TRBJ1-2; 8 positions agree with TRBD1. The CDR3 has 18 amino acids. Unmatched junction bases numbered 15, after V lost 0 bases and J lost 6 bases. Germline CDR1 SGHTA, CDR2 FQGTGA. CDR3 sequence: CASSLTGGAGGGEDGYTF. DNA of the CDR3: TGTGCCAGCAGCTTAACGGGAGGGGCAGGGGGCGGAGAGGATGGCTACACCTTC.

The chain carries TRBV4-1 and TRBJ2-1; TRBD1 matches at 11 bases. CDR1 and CDR2 from the germline V gene are MGHRA and YSYEKL. The CDR3 contains 16 residues. Trimming at V came to 0 bases and at J to 9 bases, leaving 7 bases not matched to a gene. The CDR3 coding sequence is TGCGCCAGCAGCCAAGAAACGGACAGGGGGCTCTTTGAGCAGTTCTTC. The encoded protein is CASSQETDRGLFEQFF.

The rearrangement uses TRBV13 and TRBJ2-3, with D possibly being TRBD2 (6 bases). V lost 4 bases to trimming and J lost 0 bases, with 20 bases between them. The germline gives CDR1 PRHDT, CDR2 FYEKMQ (reference sequence). The CDR3 is 18 amino acids. CDR3 sequence: CASSWATWEDGSTDTQYF. CDR3 bases: TGTGCCAGCAGCTGGGCCACATGGGAGGATGGCAGCACAGATACGCAGTATTTT.

The gene calls are TRBV19 and TRBJ1-4, with no clear D. CDR1 LNHDA and CDR2 SQIVND come from the germline V gene (reference sequence). V lost 3 bases to trimming and J lost 5 bases, with 7 bases between them. This CDR3 is 13 amino acids long. Here the CDR3 DNA reads TGTGCCAGTAGTATGACTGAGAATGAAAAACTGTTTTTT. Residues: CASSMTENEKLFF.

The V gene is TRBV10-3, the J gene TRBJ2-3; TRBD2 matches at 8 bases. Germline V gene lookup returns CDR1 ENHRY and CDR2 SYGVKD. The junction had 14 bases not matched to a gene; V was cut back by 1 base and J by 2 bases. The CDR3 contains 19 residues. The CDR3 sequence: CAISELAGGRTSNTDTQYF. The CDR3 DNA reads as TGTGCCATCAGTGAGTTGGCGGGAGGCCGTACCTCAAACACAGATACGCAGTATTTT.

The genes are TRBV5-4 and TRBJ2-3, with D possibly being TRBD1 (6 bases). This CDR3 is built from 13 residues. The V end was cut by 5 bases, the J end by 4 bases, with 11 bases between. The germline CDR1 and CDR2 sequences are SGHNT and YYREEE (reference sequence). The CDR3 region is CASRVTGSDTQYF. CDR3 in DNA: TGTGCCAGCAGAGTCACAGGGTCAGATACGCAGTATTTT.

CDR3: CSVTGLSYEQYF. Written as DNA, the CDR3 is TGCAGCGTAACAGGGTTGAGCTACGAGCAGTACTTC. The chain carries TRBV29-1 and TRBJ2-7, with a tentative D call TRBD1 (6 bases). Germline V gives CDR1 SQVTM, CDR2 ANQGSEA. This CDR3 has 12 amino acids. V gave up 6 bases and J gave up 3 bases, with 12 bases separating them.

The rearrangement joins TRBV30 to TRBJ2-7, with D perhaps matching TRBD1 (6 bases). V was shortened by 4 bases and J by 8 bases, with 18 bases between the two germline ends. The CDR3 loop spans 13 amino acids. Germline V gene lookup returns CDR1 GTSNPN and CDR2 SVGIG (reference sequence). CDR3 bases: TGTGCCTGGACCCTGCCCCCAGGGGAGAAGCAGTACTTC. Translated: CAWTLPPGEKQYF. Combining the CDR3 with reference TRBV30 and TRBJ2-7 gives the whole variable domain SQTIHQWPATLVQPVGSPLSLECTVEGTSNPNLYWYRQAAGRGLQLLFYSVGIGQISSEVPQNLSASRPQDRQFILSSKKLLLSDSGFYLCAWTLPPGEKQYFGPGTRLTVT.